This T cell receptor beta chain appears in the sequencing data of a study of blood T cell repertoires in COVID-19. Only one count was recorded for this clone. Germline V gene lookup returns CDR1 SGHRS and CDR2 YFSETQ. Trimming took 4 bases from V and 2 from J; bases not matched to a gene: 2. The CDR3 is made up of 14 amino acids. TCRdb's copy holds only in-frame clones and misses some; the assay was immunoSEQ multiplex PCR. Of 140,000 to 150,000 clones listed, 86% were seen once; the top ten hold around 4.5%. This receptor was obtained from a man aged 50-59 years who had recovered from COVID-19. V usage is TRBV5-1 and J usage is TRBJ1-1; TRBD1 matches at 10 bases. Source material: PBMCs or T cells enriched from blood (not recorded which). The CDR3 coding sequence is TGCGCCAGCAGCGCGACAGGGGGCAACACTGAAGCTTTCTTT. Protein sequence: CASSATGGNTEAFF.